The 28 T cell receptor beta chains listed next were all sequenced from one sample in a study of post-analysis software for immune sequencing data (dated by TCRdb to the mid-2010s). What the study reported, not specific to this receptor: Significantly higher frequencies in patients than in controls were found for several TRBV segments, including TRBV5-6, TRBV5-1 and TRBV20-1.

The antigens of these receptors remain unknown. Preparation of the library involved PCR. The instrument was an Illumina HiSeq 2500. To reduce PCR and sequencing biases, unique molecular identifiers were incorporated into the TCR beta cDNA libraries. TCRdb trimmed public reads at Q25 via fastp, called clones via MiXCR and kept in-frame beta chains. Duplicate CDR3 protein sequences are folded into a single record with the most common DNA and genes. Counted in this sample were roughly 400,000 distinct CDR3 sequences; 30% to 40% of them appeared once. The ten largest clones take up 6.5% to 8% of the sample. Sequenced material: blood. The receptors here all came from a girl aged 2 to 10 with multiple sclerosis.

The chain uses TRBV18 and TRBJ1-1; 7 bases agree with TRBD1. Germline loops: CDR1 KGHSH, CDR2 LQKENI. J gave up 7 bases and V 3 bases, and 11 bases lay outside the gene matches. The CDR3 totals 15 residues. The CDR3 bases are TGTGCCAGCTCACCCCCCGACAGGGATGAGGGTGAAGCTTTCTTT. This sequence encodes CASSPPDRDEGEAFF.

A few counts support this clonotype. The chain is built from TRBV20-1 and TRBJ1-2, with D uncertain. Germline V lookup: CDR1 DFQATT, CDR2 SNEGSKA (reference sequence). Trimming took off 1 base at V and 8 bases at J, with 14 bases between the two ends. This CDR3 comprises 13 residues. The CDR3 reads CSARVSQTGGYTF. DNA of the CDR3: TGCAGTGCTAGAGTTTCCCAAACGGGCGGCTACACCTTC.

The rearrangement joins TRBV7-9 to TRBJ2-7, with a weak D call TRBD1 (6 bases). The V gene lost 5 bases and the J gene lost 2 bases, with 16 bases spanning the gap. Germline V gene data show CDR1 as SEHNR and CDR2 as FQNEAQ (reference sequence). This CDR3 is 15 amino acids long. CDR3 in amino acids: CASSKGDNGPYEQYF. In DNA, the CDR3 is TGTGCCAGCAGCAAAGGGGACAACGGACCCTACGAGCAGTACTTC.

In this sample, this clonotype turned up once. The chain links TRBV2 to TRBJ2-6; D uncertain. CDR3 size: 14 residues. Trimming took 2 bases from V and 1 from J, leaving 3 bases between them. Germline V gene lookup returns CDR1 SNHLY and CDR2 FYNNEI. In DNA, the CDR3 is TGTGCCAGCAGTGAAACTTCTGGGGCCAACGTCCTGACTTTC. It translates to CASSETSGANVLTF. The complete variable domain, with remaining parts taken from reference TRBV2 and TRBJ2-6, reads EPEVTQTPSHQVTQMGQEVILRCVPISNHLYFYWYRQILGQKVEFLVSFYNNEISEKSEIFDDQFSVERPDGSNFTLKIRSTKLEDSAMYFCASSETSGANVLTFGAGSRLTVL.

This clonotype has just a few counts. The chain employs TRBV7-2 and TRBJ2-3; possibly TRBD1 or TRBD2 for D (5 bases each). The CDR3 runs to 17 residues. Trimming pared 4 bases from V and 4 bases from J, leaving 21 bases between. Germline CDR1 SGHTA, CDR2 FQGNSA. The CDR3: CASSSKIQWGSADTQYF. The CDR3 DNA reads TGTGCCAGCAGCTCGAAAATACAGTGGGGGAGCGCAGATACGCAGTATTTT.

This clonotype was found a few times. This chain joins TRBV5-1 and TRBJ2-3, with unresolved D. The CDR3 totals 13 residues. In germline, CDR1 is SGHRS, CDR2 YFSETQ. The V end lost 8 bases, the J end lost 2 bases, and 12 bases lay between the germline ends. This chain's CDR3 is CASQTQDTDTQYF. The CDR3 DNA reads TGCGCCAGTCAAACCCAGGACACAGATACGCAGTATTTT.

This clonotype came up a few times. This chain uses TRBV12-3 or TRBV12-4 with TRBJ2-5; possibly TRBD1 for D (5 bases). This CDR3 is 14 amino acids long. Trimming removed 2 bases from V and 3 bases from J, with 10 bases in between. CDR3 sequence (DNA): TGTGCCAGCAGTTTACAGGGATCGGAAGAGACCCAGTACTTC. Translation gives CASSLQGSEETQYF.

The chain recombines TRBV12-5 with TRBJ2-1; no reliable D call. Looked up from germline, CDR1 is LGHNT and CDR2 is FRNRAP. Trimming shortened V by 6 bases and J by 4 bases, and 13 bases separated the two germline ends. The CDR3 extends over 14 amino acids. CDR3 in DNA: TGTGCTAGTGGCCCGCACGACCCTTACAATGAGCAGTTCTTC. This sequence encodes CASGPHDPYNEQFF. Together with reference TRBV12-5 and TRBJ2-1, the CDR3 gives the full variable domain: DARVTQTPRHKVTEMGQEVTMRCQPILGHNTVFWYRQTMMQGLELLAYFRNRAPLDDSGMPKDRFSAEMPDATLATLKIQPSEPRDSAVYFCASGPHDPYNEQFFGPGTRLTVL.

V usage is TRBV7-2 and J usage is TRBJ1-2; TRBD1 matches 8 bases. CDR1 and CDR2 (germline): SGHTA, FQGNSA. The CDR3 extends over 15 amino acids. V gave up 2 bases and J gave up 2 bases; unmatched junction bases: 4. In DNA form, the CDR3 reads TGTGCCAGCAGCTTACAGGGGGCCTCCAACTATGGCTACACCTTC. Translating gives CASSLQGASNYGYTF.

The count of this clonotype is one. The rearrangement uses TRBV28 and TRBJ2-5, with 12 bases fitting TRBD2. The DNA end is more similar to TRBJ2-7, so the J call may be wrong. This CDR3 comprises 16 residues. CDR1 is MDHEN, CDR2 SYDVKM, per germline. The CDR3, as DNA: TGTGCCAGCAGTTTAAGGACTAGCGGGGCGGTATACGAGCAGTACTTC. As protein: CASSLRTSGAVYEQYF.

The rearrangement uses TRBV7-2 and TRBJ2-3, with 8 bases lining up with TRBD2. Germline values: CDR1 SGHTA, CDR2 FQGNSA. The CDR3 is made up of 15 amino acids. J lost 4 bases, V lost 1 base, and 4 bases had no gene match. CDR3 amino acids: CASSLVGLEADTQYF. The CDR3 bases are TGTGCCAGCAGCTTAGTGGGACTAGAGGCAGATACGCAGTATTTT.

This clonotype was counted a few times. The chain links TRBV29-1 to TRBJ2-7, with D possibly TRBD1 on 6 matching bases. Germline lookup yields CDR1 SQVTM and CDR2 ANQGSEA. Trimming took 1 base from V and 1 from J, leaving 11 bases between them. The CDR3 is 14 amino acids. CDR3 DNA: TGCAGCGTTGAAGGGACCGGGACATCCTACGAGCAGTACTTC. It is translated as CSVEGTGTSYEQYF.

This chain joins TRBV19 and TRBJ2-1; 12 bases agree with TRBD2. The length of the CDR3 is 16 residues. Germline V gives CDR1 LNHDA, CDR2 SQIVND (reference sequence). Trimming at V came to 0 bases and at J to 6 bases, leaving 3 bases not matched to a gene. The CDR3 bases are TGTGCCAGTAGTATAGACCTAGCGGGAGGGGGCAATGAGCAGTTCTTC. This gives the protein CASSIDLAGGGNEQFF.

The genes are TRBV12-3 or TRBV12-4 and TRBJ2-3; D is uncertain. V dropped 3 bases and J dropped 0 bases, with 10 bases sitting between them. The CDR3 spans 15 residues. The CDR3 DNA is TGTGCCAGCAGTTTTAGTGAGTCCAGCACAGATACGCAGTATTTT. It encodes CASSFSESSTDTQYF.

V usage is TRBV7-9 and J usage is TRBJ1-1, with D perhaps TRBD1 (5 bases). Trimming pared 3 bases from V and 4 bases from J, leaving 15 bases between. This CDR3 contains 15 residues. Per the germline V gene, CDR1 is SEHNR and CDR2 is FQNEAQ (reference sequence). The CDR3 protein is CASSFTGGDGTEAFF. Here the CDR3 DNA reads TGTGCCAGCAGCTTCACGGGGGGTGACGGCACTGAAGCTTTCTTT. Supplemented by reference TRBV7-9 and TRBJ1-1, the full variable domain reads DTGVSQNPRHKITKRGQNVTFRCDPISEHNRLYWYRQTLGQGPEFLTYFQNEAQLEKSRLLSDRFSAERPKGSFSTLEIQRTEQGDSAMYLCASSFTGGDGTEAFFGQGTRLTVV.

This clonotype was seen more than once but under ten times. The rearrangement links TRBV20-1 to TRBJ2-3; a weak D match, TRBD2 (5 bases). CDR3 length equals 18 residues. The V end lost 0 bases, the J end lost 0 bases, and 19 bases lay between the germline ends. The germline gives CDR1 DFQATT, CDR2 SNEGSKA (reference sequence). This chain's CDR3 is CSARDRVRPAASTDTQYF. Here the CDR3 DNA reads TGCAGTGCTAGAGATCGCGTTAGGCCAGCGGCTAGCACAGATACGCAGTATTTT.

The chain carries TRBV20-1 and TRBJ2-3; no clear D. Trimming left V 0 bases short and J 8 bases short, with 6 bases between. This CDR3 is built from 11 residues. The V gene's germline CDR1 is DFQATT and CDR2 SNEGSKA (reference sequence). The CDR3 loop is CSARDSSTQYF. In nucleotides, the CDR3 is TGCAGTGCTAGAGATTCCAGTACGCAGTATTTT.

In this sample, this clonotype turned up a few times. This chain joins TRBV10-2 and TRBJ1-1; the D is unclear. Trimming took 7 bases from V and 1 from J, leaving 13 bases between them. The CDR3 length is 14 residues. Per the germline V gene, CDR1 is WSHSY and CDR2 is SAAADI. As DNA, the CDR3 is TGCGCCAGCACCCTAGGTCGTACGAACACTGAAGCTTTCTTT. Amino acids: CASTLGRTNTEAFF.

This clonotype was counted only a few times. The chain has TRBV10-3 and TRBJ2-3; possibly TRBD2 for D (6 bases). The germline V and J ends were trimmed by 9 bases and 0 bases, with 10 bases remaining between them. Looked up from germline, CDR1 is ENHRY and CDR2 is SYGVKD. This CDR3 is 13 amino acids long. This chain's CDR3 is CAISGTSTDTQYF. In DNA form, the CDR3 reads TGTGCCATATCCGGGACTAGCACAGATACGCAGTATTTT.

The V and J genes are TRBV29-1 and TRBJ1-6; no reliable D call. Germline CDR1 is SQVTM and CDR2 is ANQGSEA. V gave up 4 bases and J gave up 3 bases, with 7 bases separating them. This CDR3 has 13 amino acids. DNA for the CDR3: TGCAGCGTTGCGCAAGGCTATAATTCACCCCTCCACTTT. It encodes CSVAQGYNSPLHF.

This clonotype showed up just a few times. This chain links TRBV5-1 with TRBJ1-2; D might be TRBD1 (6 bases). Looked up from germline, CDR1 is SGHRS and CDR2 is YFSETQ. There are 14 residues in the CDR3. V was cut by 4 bases and J by 4 bases, with 14 bases left in between. The CDR3 coding sequence is TGCGCCAGCAGCCTGATGACAGGACCCTATGGCTACACCTTC. Its protein product is CASSLMTGPYGYTF. The full variable domain, in which reference TRBV5-1 and TRBJ1-2 provide the parts outside the CDR3, is KAGVTQTPRYLIKTRGQQVTLSCSPISGHRSVSWYQQTPGQGLQFLFEYFSETQRNKGNFPGRFSGRQFSNSRSEMNVSTLELGDSALYLCASSLMTGPYGYTFGSGTRLTVV.

This sequence joins TRBV6-2 or TRBV6-3 and TRBJ2-3; possible D gene TRBD1, 5 bases. The CDR3 length is 15 residues. Trimming stripped 2 bases from V and 6 bases from J, with 15 bases between. The germline V gene encodes CDR1 MNHEY and CDR2 SVGEGT. The CDR3 spells CASSYGAVSADTQYF. In DNA, the CDR3 is TGTGCCAGCAGTTACGGGGCGGTATCGGCTGATACGCAGTATTTT.

Concerning this clonotype itself: Mismatch with germline at one junction end may stem from a read error. The chain is built from TRBV4-2 and TRBJ1-2; 10 bases are a match to TRBD1. Germline CDR1 reads LGHNA; CDR2 reads YNFKEQ. This CDR3 has 15 residues. CDR3 protein: CASNQAHGTGVGYTF. The CDR3, as DNA: TGTGCCAGCAACCAAGCCCATGGGACAGGGGTAGGCTACACCTTC.

The chain combines TRBV6-5 with TRBJ1-2, with 8 bases matching TRBD1. Germline CDR1 is MNHEY and CDR2 is SVGAGI. The J segment lost 6 bases and the V segment lost 11 bases, leaving 8 bases of the junction unmatched. This CDR3 has 12 amino acids. CDR3 in DNA: TGTGCCGGCAAGGACAGGGTGGATGGCTACACCTTC. Translation gives CAGKDRVDGYTF.

The chain has TRBV7-2 and TRBJ2-7; tentative D call: TRBD2 (6 bases). Germline CDR1 is SGHTA and CDR2 is FQGNSA. Trimming shortened V by 3 bases and J by 3 bases, and 12 bases separated the two germline ends. The CDR3 covers 14 residues. The CDR3 DNA sequence: TGTGCCAGCAGCTTTGCGGGACGGGACTACGAGCAGTACTTC. Amino acid sequence: CASSFAGRDYEQYF.

CDR3 nucleotide sequence: TGTGCCACAGCGAGACGGGAGGGTCTGAAAAAGTTCTTC. Protein product: CATARREGLKKFF. The gene calls are TRBV6-5 and TRBJ2-1; 8 bases align to TRBD2. V was clipped by 10 bases and J by 14 bases; unmatched bases: 16. Germline-derived CDR1 and CDR2 are MNHEY and SVGAGI. This CDR3 is built from 13 residues.

The sample holds a few counts of this clonotype. The chain uses TRBV15 and TRBJ2-3, with 9 bases that match TRBD2. CDR1 and CDR2 from the germline V gene are LNHNV and YYDKDF (reference sequence). J gave up 3 bases and V 9 bases, and 13 bases lay outside the gene matches. This CDR3 is 16 amino acids long. In DNA form, the CDR3 reads TGTGCCACTAAGCGGTCGGGTAGCGGGGGAACAGATACGCAGTATTTT. Residues: CATKRSGSGGTDTQYF.

The chain joins TRBV29-1 to TRBJ2-7, with 7 bases fitting TRBD2. With 7 bases clipped from V and 1 base from J, the junction kept 10 bases outside the gene matches. CDR1 and CDR2 (germline): SQVTM, ANQGSEA. This CDR3 comprises 14 residues. DNA of the CDR3: TGCAGCGGGGCCCCGGGGGGTAGTTCCTACGAGCAGTACTTC. Translated: CSGAPGGSSYEQYF.